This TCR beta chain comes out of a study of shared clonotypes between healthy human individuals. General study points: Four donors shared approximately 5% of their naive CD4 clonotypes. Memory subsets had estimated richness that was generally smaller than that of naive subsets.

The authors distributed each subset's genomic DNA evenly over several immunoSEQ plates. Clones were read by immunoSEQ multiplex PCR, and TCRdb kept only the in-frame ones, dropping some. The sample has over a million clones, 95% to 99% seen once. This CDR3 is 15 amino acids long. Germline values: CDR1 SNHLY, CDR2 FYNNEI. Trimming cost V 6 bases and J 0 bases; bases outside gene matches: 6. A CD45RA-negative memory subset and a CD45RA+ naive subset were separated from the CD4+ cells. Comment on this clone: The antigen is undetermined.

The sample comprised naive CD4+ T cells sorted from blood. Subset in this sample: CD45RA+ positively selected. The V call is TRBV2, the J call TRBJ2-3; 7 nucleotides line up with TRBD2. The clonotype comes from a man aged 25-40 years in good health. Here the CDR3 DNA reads TGTGCCAGCAGCGCAACTAGCGAGAGCACAGATACGCAGTATTTT. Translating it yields CASSATSESTDTQYF.